The 10 T cell receptor beta chains below come from one sample, sequenced in a study of cytomegalovirus exposure and HLA in healthy donors. 60 Vbeta and 13 Jbeta primers were used in PCR. The repertoire was sequenced with immunoSEQ multiplex PCR; TCRdb's copy has only in-frame clones and lacks some. Found here are 100,000 to 150,000 clones, 73% of them singletons; the top ten hold approximately 2%. Sequencing was carried out using PBMCs. The source is a woman in her forties in good health and CMV-seropositive.

The genes are TRBV9 and TRBJ1-1; D remains unclear. CDR1 is SGDLS, CDR2 YYNGEE, per germline. CDR3 length equals 13 residues. The V end was cut by 1 base, the J end by 1 base, with 5 bases between. CDR3 bases: TGTGCCAGCAGCGTACTAGAGAACACTGAAGCTTTCTTT. It codes for CASSVLENTEAFF.

This clone was observed a few times. The rearrangement links TRBV7-2 to TRBJ1-1; D may be TRBD1 (6 bases). From germline, CDR1 is SGHTA and CDR2 FQGNSA. This CDR3 is built from 13 residues. The ends were cut back, 7 bases at V and 5 bases at J, with 14 bases in the middle. For the CDR3, the DNA is TGTGCCAGCAACCCGAGGGGGGGGACTGAAGCTTTCTTT. Translating it yields CASNPRGGTEAFF.

This clone is a singleton in its sample. This chain links TRBV29-1 with TRBJ2-1; 8 bases agree with TRBD1. There are 12 residues in the CDR3. The V gene end was trimmed by 6 bases and the J gene end by 12 bases; junction bases not matched to a gene: 10. Germline V lookup: CDR1 SQVTM, CDR2 ANQGSEA. This CDR3 is CSVGQGNVGQFF. The CDR3 DNA reads as TGCAGCGTCGGACAGGGCAACGTTGGGCAGTTCTTC.

The chain combines TRBV28 with TRBJ1-4, with 7 bases matching TRBD1. Per the germline V gene, CDR1 is MDHEN and CDR2 is SYDVKM. The CDR3 length is 17 residues. V trimming: 4 bases; J trimming: 7 bases; junction bases outside the gene matches: 15. Here the CDR3 DNA reads TGTGCCAGCAGTTCCGGGACCGGGACAGAGGGTGGTGAAAAACTGTTTTTT. Its protein is CASSSGTGTEGGEKLFF.

The rearrangement links TRBV30 to TRBJ2-1; 7 nucleotides align to TRBD2. The CDR3 totals 14 residues. Germline CDR1 and CDR2: GTSNPN and SVGIG (reference sequence). J gave up 5 bases and V 0 bases, and 4 bases lay outside the gene matches. This CDR3 is CAWSVASGNNEQFF. In nucleotides, the CDR3 is TGTGCCTGGAGTGTGGCTAGCGGAAACAATGAGCAGTTCTTC.

The chain has TRBV7-2 and TRBJ2-2, with a possible D match to TRBD2 (7 bases). The CDR3 is 19 residues long. The germline V and J ends were trimmed by 2 bases and 5 bases, with 24 bases remaining between them. Germline V gene sequence: CDR1 SGHTA, CDR2 FQGNSA. The CDR3 sequence is CASSLSGGGGRGRTGELFF. DNA for the CDR3: TGTGCCAGCAGCTTATCGGGGGGCGGGGGACGGGGTCGGACCGGGGAGCTGTTTTTT.

The genes are TRBV7-8 and TRBJ1-6; D not resolved. Germline values: CDR1 SGHVS, CDR2 FQNEAQ. Between the trimmed V and J ends, which lost 3 bases and 0 bases, there was a span of 15 bases. The CDR3 has 18 residues. CDR3 region: CASSFQGGFSSYNSPLHF. The DNA of the CDR3 is TGTGCCAGCAGCTTTCAAGGCGGCTTCAGCTCCTATAATTCACCCCTCCACTTT.

The V and J genes are TRBV18 and TRBJ2-7; D unclear. V shed 2 bases and J shed 6 bases, with 14 bases lying between them. This CDR3 contains 14 residues. CDR1 is KGHSH and CDR2 is LQKENI in the germline V gene. CDR3 nucleotide sequence: TGTGCCAGCTCACCATTACCCCAGGTAGGCGAGCAGTACTTC. It is translated as CASSPLPQVGEQYF.

The genes are TRBV30 and TRBJ2-7; D gene uncertain. CDR3 length: 14 amino acids. The V end lost 1 base, the J end lost 0 bases, and 10 bases lay between the germline ends. Germline assignment: CDR1 GTSNPN and CDR2 SVGIG (reference sequence). The DNA for the CDR3 is TGTGCCTGGAGTGGAATAGAGCTCTCCTACGAGCAGTACTTC. Its protein is CAWSGIELSYEQYF.

This sequence joins TRBV5-1 and TRBJ2-3; D remains ambiguous. This CDR3 contains 13 residues. The germline CDR1 and CDR2 sequences are SGHRS and YFSETQ. V lost 6 bases and J 1 base, leaving 9 bases between the germline ends. The CDR3 DNA is TGCGCCAGCACCCCCGGAGGCACAGATACGCAGTATTTT. Its translation is CASTPGGTDTQYF.